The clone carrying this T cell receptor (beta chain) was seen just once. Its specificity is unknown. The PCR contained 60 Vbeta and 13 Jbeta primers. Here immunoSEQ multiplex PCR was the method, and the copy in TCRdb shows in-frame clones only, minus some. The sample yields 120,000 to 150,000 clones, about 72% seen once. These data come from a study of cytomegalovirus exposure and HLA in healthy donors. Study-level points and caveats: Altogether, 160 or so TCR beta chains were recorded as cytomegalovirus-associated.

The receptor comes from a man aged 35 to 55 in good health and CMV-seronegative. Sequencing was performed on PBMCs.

CDR3 sequence: CAISAQREVSYEQYF. The CDR3 region has the DNA TGTGCCATCAGTGCTCAGCGGGAGGTATCCTACGAGCAGTACTTC. J is TRBJ2-7 and V is TRBV10-3, with TRBD2 matching 9 bases. Germline loops: CDR1 ENHRY, CDR2 SYGVKD. This CDR3 is 15 amino acids long. V shed 4 bases and J 1 base; nucleotides not matched to a gene: 5.